This T cell receptor beta chain appears in the sequencing data of a study of OX40 agonist ivuxolimab in advanced cancers. Study context: Patients were given ivuxolimab, an antibody that agonizes OX40 (CD134).

This clone was picked up a small number of times. Its antigen is not known. Patients with a history of autoimmune disease or on systemic immunosuppression were excluded. Whole-study findings and limits: Averaging showed that CD8+ T cells had more expanded clones than CD4+ did.

The protocol was immunoSEQ multiplex PCR, while the TCRdb copy is restricted to in-frame clones and leaves out a portion. Of approximately 35,000 clones listed, roughly four fifths are singletons. The source of this sequence is an adult with an advanced solid tumor such as melanoma, head and neck, liver or kidney cancer. The sample consisted of CD4+ or CD8+ T cells sorted from blood, taken in a trial of the OX40 agonist ivuxolimab.

The CDR3 coding sequence is TGTGCCAGCAGCGCCCGAAACACCATATATTTT. This translates into CASSARNTIYF. The chain links TRBV7-9 to TRBJ1-3; D uncertain. Germline V lookup: CDR1 SEHNR, CDR2 FQNEAQ (reference sequence). The V end lost 5 bases, the J end lost 5 bases, and 4 bases lay between the germline ends. The CDR3 covers 11 residues.